The T cell receptor beta chain described here comes from a study of T cell responses to AZD1222 COVID-19 vaccine. A remark on this clone: Its antigen is undetermined.

Study outcomes and limitations: Mostly white British, mostly female donors; authors suggested clonal diversity may be underestimated. Spike-specific TCR breadth and depth grew following two AZD1222 doses. It was only after the peak T cell response that any repertoires were sampled.

Only in-frame clones appear in the TCRdb table, and some are missing; sequencing was by immunoSEQ multiplex PCR. Of approximately 74,000 clones in the sample, about 85% were seen once. CDR3 length equals 17 residues. V dropped 2 bases and J dropped 7; count of bases not matched to a gene: 14. The germline CDR1 and CDR2 sequences are SGDLS and YYNGEE. The chain uses TRBV9 and TRBJ1-3, with 8 bases matching TRBD1. The source of this sequence is an adult who received the AZD1222 COVID-19 vaccine. Sequences were derived from peripheral blood, sampled 28 days after the second AZD1222 dose. The CDR3 region has the DNA TGTGCCAGCAGCGTCGCGGGACAGGCCATGGGGGGGAACACCATATATTTT. Protein sequence: CASSVAGQAMGGNTIYF.